Shown below are 5 T cell receptor beta chains from a single sample sequenced in a study of T cells in localized non-small cell lung cancer. The protocol was immunoSEQ multiplex PCR, while the TCRdb copy is restricted to in-frame clones and leaves out a portion. The table records more than 40,000 clones, around 86% of them present only once. The sample was PBMCs, taken before any cancer treatment. All receptors derive from a man aged 35 to 70 with stage II lung adenocarcinoma.

A word on this clone: This CDR3 is also generated by other DNA sequences in the sample. The chain combines TRBV6-5 with TRBJ2-1; D is unclear. Germline V lookup: CDR1 MNHEY, CDR2 SVGAGI. V was pared by 11 bases and J by 3 bases, with 8 bases between. The CDR3 loop spans 11 amino acids. CDR3 coding DNA: TGTGCCTCTCGAGGCTACAATGAGCAGTTCTTC. It specifies CASRGYNEQFF.

This chain uses TRBV5-1 with TRBJ1-4; 8 nucleotides align to TRBD1. After removal of 1 base from V and 6 bases from J, the junction contained 11 bases not matched to a gene. The germline V gene encodes CDR1 SGHRS and CDR2 YFSETQ. The CDR3 has 17 residues. The CDR3 DNA sequence: TGCGCCAGCAGCTTGACCCCGGGACAGGTGGGGGATGAAAAACTGTTTTTT. Translating gives CASSLTPGQVGDEKLFF.

This chain connects TRBV11-2 to TRBJ1-1; D is unclear. The CDR3 is 13 residues long. The germline V gene encodes CDR1 SGHAT and CDR2 FQNNGV. V lost 5 bases to trimming and J lost 2 bases, with 9 bases between them. This chain's CDR3 is CASSPRTNTEAFF. The CDR3 DNA reads TGTGCCAGCAGCCCTCGGACTAACACTGAAGCTTTCTTT.

The J gene is TRBJ2-5, the V gene TRBV9, with D maybe TRBD1 (6 bases). The CDR3 sequence is 16 residues long. CDR1 SGDLS and CDR2 YYNGEE come from the germline V gene. Trimming removed 0 bases from V and 7 bases from J, with 19 bases in between. The CDR3 spells CASSVGWGPLDRTQYF. DNA of the CDR3: TGTGCCAGCAGCGTAGGATGGGGGCCCCTAGATCGGACCCAGTACTTC.

V is TRBV7-2 and J is TRBJ1-1; D possibly corresponds to TRBD1 (5 bases). This CDR3 contains 14 residues. V lost 2 bases to trimming and J lost 1 base, with 8 bases between them. CDR1 and CDR2 (germline): SGHTA, FQGNSA. CDR3 DNA: TGTGCCAGCAGCTTAATAGGGGAGAACACTGAAGCTTTCTTT. Amino acid sequence: CASSLIGENTEAFF.